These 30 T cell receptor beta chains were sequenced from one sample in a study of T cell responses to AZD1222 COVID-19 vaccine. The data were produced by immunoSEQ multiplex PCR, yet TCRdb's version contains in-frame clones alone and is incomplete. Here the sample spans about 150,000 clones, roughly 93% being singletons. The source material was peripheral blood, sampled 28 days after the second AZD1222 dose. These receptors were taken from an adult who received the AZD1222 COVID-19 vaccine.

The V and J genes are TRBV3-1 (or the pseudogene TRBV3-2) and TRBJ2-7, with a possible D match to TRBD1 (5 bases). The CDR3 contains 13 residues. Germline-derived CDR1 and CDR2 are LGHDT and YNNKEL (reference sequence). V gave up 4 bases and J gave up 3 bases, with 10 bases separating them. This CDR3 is CASSRTKGYEQYF. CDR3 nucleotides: TGTGCCAGCAGCCGGACAAAGGGCTACGAGCAGTACTTC.

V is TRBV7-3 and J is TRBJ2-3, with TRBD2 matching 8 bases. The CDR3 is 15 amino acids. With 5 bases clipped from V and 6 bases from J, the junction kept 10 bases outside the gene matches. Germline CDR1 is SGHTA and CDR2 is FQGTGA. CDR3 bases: TGTGCCAGCAGCCCATCTAGCGGGCGGTGGGATACGCAGTATTTT. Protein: CASSPSSGRWDTQYF.

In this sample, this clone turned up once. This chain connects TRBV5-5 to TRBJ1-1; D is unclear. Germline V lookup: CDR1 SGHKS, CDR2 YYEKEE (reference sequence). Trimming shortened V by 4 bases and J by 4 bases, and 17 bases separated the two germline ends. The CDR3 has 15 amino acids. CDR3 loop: CASSPGPQWGTEAFF. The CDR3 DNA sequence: TGTGCCAGCAGCCCTGGGCCGCAATGGGGCACTGAAGCTTTCTTT.

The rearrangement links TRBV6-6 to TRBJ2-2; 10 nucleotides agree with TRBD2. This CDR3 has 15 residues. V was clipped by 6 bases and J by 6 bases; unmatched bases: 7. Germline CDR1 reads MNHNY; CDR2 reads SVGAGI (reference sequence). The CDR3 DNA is TGTGCCAGCAGCCCCAGCGGGGGGGCGGCCGGGGAGCTGTTTTTT. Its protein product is CASSPSGGAAGELFF.

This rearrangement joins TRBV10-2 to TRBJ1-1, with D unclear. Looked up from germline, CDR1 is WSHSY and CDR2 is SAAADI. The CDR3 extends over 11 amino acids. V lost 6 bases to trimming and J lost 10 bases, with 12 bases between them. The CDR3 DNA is TGCGCCAGCAGGGAGGGCTTGTCAGCTTTCTTT. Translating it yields CASREGLSAFF.

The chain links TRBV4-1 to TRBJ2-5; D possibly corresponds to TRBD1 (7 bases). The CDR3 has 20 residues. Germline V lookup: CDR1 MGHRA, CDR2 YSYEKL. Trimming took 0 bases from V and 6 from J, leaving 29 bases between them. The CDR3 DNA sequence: TGCGCCAGCAGCCAAGATCGGACAGGCTCAGGGGCCGCCGGGAGAAAGACCCAGTACTTC. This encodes CASSQDRTGSGAAGRKTQYF.

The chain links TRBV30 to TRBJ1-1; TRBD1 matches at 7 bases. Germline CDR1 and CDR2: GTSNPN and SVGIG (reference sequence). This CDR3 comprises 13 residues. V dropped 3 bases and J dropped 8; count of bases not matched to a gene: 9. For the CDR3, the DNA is TGTGCCTGGAGAAGGGGGCGCGTACCCGAAGCTTTCTTT. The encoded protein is CAWRRGRVPEAFF.

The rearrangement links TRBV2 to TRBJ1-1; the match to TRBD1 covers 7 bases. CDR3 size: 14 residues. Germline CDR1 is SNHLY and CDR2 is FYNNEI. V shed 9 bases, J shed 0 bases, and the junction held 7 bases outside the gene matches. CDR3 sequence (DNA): TGTGCCAGTCAACGGAGGGGGCTGAACACTGAAGCTTTCTTT. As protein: CASQRRGLNTEAFF.

The CDR3, as DNA: TGTGCCAGCAGCCGGGCTAGCGGGGGTTACAATGAGCAGTTCTTC. Its translation: CASSRASGGYNEQFF. The rearrangement joins TRBV9 to TRBJ2-1; 10 positions agree with TRBD2. V dropped 4 bases and J dropped 4; count of bases not matched to a gene: 5. The CDR3 totals 15 residues. Germline assignment: CDR1 SGDLS and CDR2 YYNGEE.

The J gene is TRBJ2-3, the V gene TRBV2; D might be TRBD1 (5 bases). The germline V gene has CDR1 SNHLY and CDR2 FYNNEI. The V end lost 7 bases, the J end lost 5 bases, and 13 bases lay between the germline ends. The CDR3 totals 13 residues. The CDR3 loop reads CASNVNQGDTQYF. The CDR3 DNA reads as TGTGCCAGCAACGTGAACCAGGGAGATACGCAGTATTTT.

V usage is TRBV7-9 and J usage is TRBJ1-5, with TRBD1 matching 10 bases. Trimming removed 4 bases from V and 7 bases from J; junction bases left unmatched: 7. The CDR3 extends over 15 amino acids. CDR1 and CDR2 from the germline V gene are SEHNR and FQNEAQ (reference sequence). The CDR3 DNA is TGTGCCAGCAGCTCCACCGGGACAGGGGACCAGCCCCAGCATTTT. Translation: CASSSTGTGDQPQHF.

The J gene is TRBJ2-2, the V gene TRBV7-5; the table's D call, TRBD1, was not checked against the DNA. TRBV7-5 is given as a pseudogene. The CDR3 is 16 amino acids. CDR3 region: CVRSPDRGRNTGELFF. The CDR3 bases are TGTGTCAGAAGCCCCGACAGGGGGCGGAACACCGGGGAGCTGTTTTTT.

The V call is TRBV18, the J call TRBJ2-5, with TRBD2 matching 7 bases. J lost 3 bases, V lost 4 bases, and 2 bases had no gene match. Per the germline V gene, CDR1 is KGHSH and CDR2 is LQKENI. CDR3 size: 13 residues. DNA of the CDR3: TGTGCCAGCTCACTCGGGACTAAAGAGACCCAGTACTTC. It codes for CASSLGTKETQYF.

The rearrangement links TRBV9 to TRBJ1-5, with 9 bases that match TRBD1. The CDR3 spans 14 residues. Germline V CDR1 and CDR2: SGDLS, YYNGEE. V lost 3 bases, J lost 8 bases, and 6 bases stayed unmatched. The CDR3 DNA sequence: TGTGCCAGCAGCGCACAGGGGGCTTGGGAGCCCCAGCATTTT. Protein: CASSAQGAWEPQHF.

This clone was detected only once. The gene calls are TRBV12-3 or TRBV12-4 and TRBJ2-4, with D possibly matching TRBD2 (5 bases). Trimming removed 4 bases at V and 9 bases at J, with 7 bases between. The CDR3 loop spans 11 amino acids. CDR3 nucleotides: TGTGCCAGCAGTTGGACTGGCATTCAGTACTTC. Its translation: CASSWTGIQYF.

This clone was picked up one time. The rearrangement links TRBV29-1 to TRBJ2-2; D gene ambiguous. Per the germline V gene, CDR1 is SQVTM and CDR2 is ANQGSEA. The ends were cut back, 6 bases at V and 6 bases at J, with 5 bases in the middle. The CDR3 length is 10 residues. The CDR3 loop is CSVLAGELFF. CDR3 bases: TGCAGCGTGTTAGCCGGGGAGCTGTTTTTT.

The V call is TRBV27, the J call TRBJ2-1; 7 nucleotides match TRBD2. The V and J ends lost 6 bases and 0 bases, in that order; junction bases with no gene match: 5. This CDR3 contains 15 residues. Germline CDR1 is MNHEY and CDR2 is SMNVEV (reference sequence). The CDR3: CASRERDYSYNEQFF. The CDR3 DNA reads TGTGCCAGCAGGGAGCGGGACTACTCCTACAATGAGCAGTTCTTC.

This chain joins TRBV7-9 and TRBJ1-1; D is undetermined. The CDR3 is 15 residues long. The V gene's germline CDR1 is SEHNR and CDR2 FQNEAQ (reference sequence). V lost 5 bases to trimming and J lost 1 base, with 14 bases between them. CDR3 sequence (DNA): TGTGCCAGCAGCACAACCCACGCGGGGAACACTGAAGCTTTCTTT. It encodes CASSTTHAGNTEAFF.

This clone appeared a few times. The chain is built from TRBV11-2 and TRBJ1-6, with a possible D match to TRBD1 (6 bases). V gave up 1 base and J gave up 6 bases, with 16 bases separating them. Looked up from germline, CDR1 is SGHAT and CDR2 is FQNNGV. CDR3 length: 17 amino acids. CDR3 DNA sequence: TGTGCCAGCAGCTTAGGTGGCAGGGGTAATTCTAATTCACCCCTCCACTTT. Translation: CASSLGGRGNSNSPLHF.

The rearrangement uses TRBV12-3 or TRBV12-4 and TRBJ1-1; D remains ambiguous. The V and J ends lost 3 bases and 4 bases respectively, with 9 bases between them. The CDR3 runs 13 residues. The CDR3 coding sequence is TGTGCCAGCAGTTTTACGGGAGGCACTGAAGCTTTCTTT. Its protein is CASSFTGGTEAFF.

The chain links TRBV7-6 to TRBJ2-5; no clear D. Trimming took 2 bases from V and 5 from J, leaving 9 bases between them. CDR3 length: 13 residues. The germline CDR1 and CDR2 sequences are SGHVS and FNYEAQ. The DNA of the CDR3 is TGTGCCAGCAGCTTAAGGCCCGATGAGACCCAGTACTTC. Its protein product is CASSLRPDETQYF.

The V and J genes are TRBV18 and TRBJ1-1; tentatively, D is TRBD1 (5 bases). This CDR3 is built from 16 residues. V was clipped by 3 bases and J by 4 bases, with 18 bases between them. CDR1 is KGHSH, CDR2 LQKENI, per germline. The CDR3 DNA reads TGTGCCAGCTCACCTCAAGACATGCCTGGGGGCACTGAAGCTTTCTTT. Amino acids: CASSPQDMPGGTEAFF.

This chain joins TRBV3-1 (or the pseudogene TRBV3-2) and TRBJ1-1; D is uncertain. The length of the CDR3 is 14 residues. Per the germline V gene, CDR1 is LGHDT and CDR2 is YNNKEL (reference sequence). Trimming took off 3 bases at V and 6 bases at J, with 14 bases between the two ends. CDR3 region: CASSHTTGGAEAFF. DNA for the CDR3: TGTGCCAGCAGCCACACGACCGGTGGCGCTGAAGCTTTCTTT.

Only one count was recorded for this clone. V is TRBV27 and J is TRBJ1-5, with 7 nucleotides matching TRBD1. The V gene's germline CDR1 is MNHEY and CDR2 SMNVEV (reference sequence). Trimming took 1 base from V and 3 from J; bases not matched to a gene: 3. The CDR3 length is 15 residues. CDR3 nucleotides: TGTGCCAGCAGTTTATGGGGACAGTCCAATCAGCCCCAGCATTTT. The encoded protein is CASSLWGQSNQPQHF.

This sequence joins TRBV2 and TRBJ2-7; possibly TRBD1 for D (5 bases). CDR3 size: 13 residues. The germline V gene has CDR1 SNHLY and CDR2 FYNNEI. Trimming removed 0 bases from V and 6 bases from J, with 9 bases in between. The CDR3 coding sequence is TGTGCCAGCAGTGAAGCGCGCCAGGGCGAGCAGTACTTC. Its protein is CASSEARQGEQYF.

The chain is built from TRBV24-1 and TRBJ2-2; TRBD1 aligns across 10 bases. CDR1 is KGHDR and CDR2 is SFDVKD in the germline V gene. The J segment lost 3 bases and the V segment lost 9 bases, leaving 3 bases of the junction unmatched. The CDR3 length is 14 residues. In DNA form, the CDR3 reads TGTGCCACCTGGGACAGGGGAGACACCGGGGAGCTGTTTTTT. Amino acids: CATWDRGDTGELFF.

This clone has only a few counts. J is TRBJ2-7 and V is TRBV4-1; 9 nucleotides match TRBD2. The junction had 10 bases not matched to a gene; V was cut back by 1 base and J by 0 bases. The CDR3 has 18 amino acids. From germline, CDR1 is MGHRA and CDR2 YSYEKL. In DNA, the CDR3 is TGCGCCAGCAGCCAAGTTGTGACTAGCGGCCAGAGCTCCTACGAGCAGTACTTC. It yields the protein CASSQVVTSGQSSYEQYF.

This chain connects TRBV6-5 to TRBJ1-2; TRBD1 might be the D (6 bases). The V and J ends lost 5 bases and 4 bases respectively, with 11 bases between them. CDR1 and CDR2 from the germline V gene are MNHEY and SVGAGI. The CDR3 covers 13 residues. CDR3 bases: TGTGCCAGCAGTCTCGGACAGCTCTATGGCTACACCTTC. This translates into CASSLGQLYGYTF.

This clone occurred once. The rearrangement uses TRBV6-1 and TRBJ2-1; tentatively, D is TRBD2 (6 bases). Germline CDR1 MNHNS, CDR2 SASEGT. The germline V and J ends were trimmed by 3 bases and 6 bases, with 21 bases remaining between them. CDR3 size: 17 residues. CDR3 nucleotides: TGTGCCAGCAGTGATCTAGGACTACCGAGGGGAGGCAATGAGCAGTTCTTC. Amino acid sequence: CASSDLGLPRGGNEQFF.

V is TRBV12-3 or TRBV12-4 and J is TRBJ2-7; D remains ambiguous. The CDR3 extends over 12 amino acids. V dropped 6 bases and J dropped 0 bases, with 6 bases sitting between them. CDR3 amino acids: CASRDNSYEQYF. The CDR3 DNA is TGTGCCAGCAGAGACAACTCCTACGAGCAGTACTTC.